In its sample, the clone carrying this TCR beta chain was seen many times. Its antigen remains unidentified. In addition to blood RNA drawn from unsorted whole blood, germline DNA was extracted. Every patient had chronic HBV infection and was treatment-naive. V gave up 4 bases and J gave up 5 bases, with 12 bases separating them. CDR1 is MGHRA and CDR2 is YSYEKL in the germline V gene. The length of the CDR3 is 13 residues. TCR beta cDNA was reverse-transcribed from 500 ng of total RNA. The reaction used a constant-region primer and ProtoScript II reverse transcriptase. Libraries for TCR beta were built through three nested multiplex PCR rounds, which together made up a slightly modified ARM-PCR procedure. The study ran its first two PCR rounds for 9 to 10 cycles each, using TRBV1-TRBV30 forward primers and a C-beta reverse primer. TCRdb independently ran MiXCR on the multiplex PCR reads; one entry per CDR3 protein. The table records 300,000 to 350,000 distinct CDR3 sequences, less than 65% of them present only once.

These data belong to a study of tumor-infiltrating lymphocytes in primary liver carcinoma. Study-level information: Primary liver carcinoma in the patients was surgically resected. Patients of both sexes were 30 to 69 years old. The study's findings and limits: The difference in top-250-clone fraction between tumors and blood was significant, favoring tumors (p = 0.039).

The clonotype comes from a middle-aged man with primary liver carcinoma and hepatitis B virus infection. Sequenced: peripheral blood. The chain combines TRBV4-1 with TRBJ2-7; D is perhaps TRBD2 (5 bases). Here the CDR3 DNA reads TGCGCCAGCAGCCCCCGAAGAGGGAACGAGCAGTACTTC. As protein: CASSPRRGNEQYF.